This T cell receptor (beta chain) stems from a study of blood T cell repertoires in COVID-19 (dated by TCRdb to the early 2020s). Regarding the research as a whole: Collaborator samples came from the United States, Italy and Spain and covered acute and convalescent phases of COVID-19. The material from the prospective study consisted of cDNA or gDNA derived from T cells, B-cell-depleted T cells, or PBMCs. Deeply sampled blood TCRbeta repertoires from subjects exposed to, actively infected with, or recovered from COVID-19 were included in the dataset. The repertoires were released in a freely available public database intended as a resource for research on the immune response to SARS-CoV-2. Samples came from the ongoing ImmuneRACE study (first 160 participants) plus 1,254 subjects from 6 global collaborators. Nearly every sample came with metadata listing a de-identified subject ID, COVID-19 status, age in years and sex. Where available, HLA class I and class II types were taken from metadata supplied by the sample provider and were not determined by assay-based typing.

The immunoSEQ Assay, a bias-controlled multiplex PCR, was used to amplify TCRbeta CDR3 regions from genomic DNA. Processing in the source paper ran as follows. The number of nucleated cells in each sample was estimated from the amplification of reference gene primers within the assay. To quantify the absolute abundance of each unique TCRbeta CDR3 rearrangement, sequence reads were collapsed and filtered. For each sample, productive Simpson clonality was calculated as the square root of Simpson's diversity index across productive rearrangements. TCRdb retrieved this table from immuneACCESS and kept in-frame rearrangements only. Not all clones are present; in checked studies, unresolved V genes account for under half, and no reason is known for the remainder. That table furnishes V, J and clone size, whereas the DNA furnished D and trimming. Within this sample are about 7,000 clones, with about 89% of them counted one time only. The ten biggest clones cover more than 9% of the sample.

The V and J ends are trimmed by 8 bases and 8 bases, leaving 19 bases between them. The CDR3 numbers 15 residues from cysteine through phenylalanine. Only the CDR3 part of the read is kept: 45 bases, read in frame from the first base. The germline V gene specifies SGHDN as CDR1 and FVKESK as CDR2. Paper-wide results and their limitations: The quantity of clinical and demographic metadata differed by source and by participant and was supplied without curation.

Collaborating institutions collected whole blood in K2EDTA tubes following their own protocols. For TCRbeta analysis, collaborators shipped samples as frozen whole blood, isolated PBMCs, or DNA extracted from either of those sample types. This clone was observed a handful of times. Its antigen remains undetermined. Base quality data are lacking; no much larger clone is found one base away. The sequence was collected from a man in his 70s with active COVID-19. Sequencing input: peripheral blood. The chain was built from TRBV14 and TRBJ1-6; the D gene is perhaps TRBD1, on 5 matching bases. The CDR3 amino acid sequence is: CASSPPGGEYSPLHF. The nucleotide sequence reads as follows: TGTGCCAGCTCGCCCCCGGGAGGGGAATATTCACCCCTCCACTTT.